This TCR beta chain appears in the sequencing data of a study of early T cells in non-severe SARS-CoV-2 infection. Study in general: Bulk RNA from unsorted whole blood was sequenced; chains were unpaired. Notes on the study in general: A preference for anti-spike CD8 responses marked VDJdb matching, which missed private and CD4 specificities.

Germline V gene data show CDR1 as SGHVS and CDR2 as FNYEAQ. V shed 5 bases and J shed 7 bases, with 8 bases lying between them. CDR3 length: 12 amino acids. Researchers tagged individual cDNA molecules with unique molecular identifiers. One entry per CDR3 protein results from TCRdb running MiXCR on the 5' RACE reads. The profile shows almost 30,000 distinct CDR3 sequences, approximately 5.4% of them singletons. The sample holds many counts of this clonotype. The antigen is unknown. The receptor was isolated from an adult who was a healthcare worker with PCR-confirmed SARS-CoV-2 infection or an uninfected control (not recorded which). This chain connects TRBV7-6 to TRBJ2-2, with unresolved D. The sequenced sample was whole blood. CDR3 amino acids: CASSVGGGELFF. For the CDR3, the DNA is TGTGCCAGCAGCGTAGGTGGCGGGGAGCTGTTTTTT.